This T cell receptor beta chain was obtained from a study of T cell changes during pregnancy in multiple sclerosis. This CDR3 contains 15 residues. Sequencing was performed with immunoSEQ multiplex PCR; in TCRdb, only in-frame clones are kept and a portion is missing. The sample holds around 55,000 clones; just over 90% are singletons and the top ten take under 5%. This sequence joins TRBV21-1 and TRBJ2-7; the table's D call, TRBD1, has no DNA check behind it. TRBV21-1 represents a pseudogene. This TCR came from a female donor with multiple sclerosis, enrolled in a pregnancy study. Sequenced material: CD8+ T cells from peripheral blood mononuclear cells, taken in the second trimester of pregnancy. CDR3 protein: CASSPREGARYEQYF. The CDR3 DNA follows: TGTGCCAGCAGTCCAAGAGAGGGGGCGAGGTACGAGCAGTACTTC.